The present T cell receptor (beta chain) was sequenced within a study of radiotherapy plus CTLA-4 blockade in lung cancer. Study-wide context: Objective response rate was over 15%; disease control rate, about 28%.

Ipilimumab-mediated CTLA-4 blockade plus focal radiation was given to patients having chemo-refractory metastatic non-small-cell lung cancer. Assay: immunoSEQ multiplex PCR; the TCRdb copy retains only in-frame clones and omits some. The table records about 59,000 clones, around three quarters of them present only once. With respect to this clone: The antigen is not known.

The germline gives CDR1 MNHNY, CDR2 SVGAGI (reference sequence). Unmatched junction bases numbered 7, after V lost 5 bases and J lost 7 bases. The CDR3 has 16 amino acids. Study results and caveats: Subsequent to radiotherapy plus ipilimumab, tumor-derived TCR clones underwent expansion in blood.

This sequence originates from a human donor with non-small cell lung cancer whose response to radiotherapy plus ipilimumab could not be evaluated. The J gene is TRBJ2-2, the V gene TRBV6-6; 13 bases are shared with TRBD2. The sequenced sample was peripheral blood, obtained from a patient treated with radiotherapy plus ipilimumab. The CDR3 here is CASSTSGRAGNGELFF. The CDR3 coding sequence is TGTGCCAGCAGTACTAGCGGGAGGGCCGGTAACGGGGAGCTGTTTTTT.